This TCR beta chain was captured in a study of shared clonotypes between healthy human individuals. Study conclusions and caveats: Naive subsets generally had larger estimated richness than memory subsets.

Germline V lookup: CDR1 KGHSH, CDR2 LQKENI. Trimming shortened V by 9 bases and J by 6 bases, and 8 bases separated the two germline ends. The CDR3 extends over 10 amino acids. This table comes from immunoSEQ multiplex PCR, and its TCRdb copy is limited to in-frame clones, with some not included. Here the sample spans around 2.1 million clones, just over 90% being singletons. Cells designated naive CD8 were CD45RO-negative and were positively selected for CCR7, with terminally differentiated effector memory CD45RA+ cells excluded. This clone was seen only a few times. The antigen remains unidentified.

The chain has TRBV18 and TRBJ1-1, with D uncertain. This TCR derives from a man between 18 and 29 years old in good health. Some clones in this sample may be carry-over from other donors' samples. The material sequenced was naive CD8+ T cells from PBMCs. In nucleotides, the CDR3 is TGTGCCAGTACCGGGGCTGAAGCTTTCTTT. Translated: CASTGAEAFF. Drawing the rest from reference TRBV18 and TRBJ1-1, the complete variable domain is NAGVMQNPRHLVRRRGQEARLRCSPMKGHSHVYWYRQLPEEGLKFMVYLQKENIIDESGMPKERFSAEFPKEGPSILRIQQVVRGDSAAYFCASTGAEAFFGQGTRLTVV.